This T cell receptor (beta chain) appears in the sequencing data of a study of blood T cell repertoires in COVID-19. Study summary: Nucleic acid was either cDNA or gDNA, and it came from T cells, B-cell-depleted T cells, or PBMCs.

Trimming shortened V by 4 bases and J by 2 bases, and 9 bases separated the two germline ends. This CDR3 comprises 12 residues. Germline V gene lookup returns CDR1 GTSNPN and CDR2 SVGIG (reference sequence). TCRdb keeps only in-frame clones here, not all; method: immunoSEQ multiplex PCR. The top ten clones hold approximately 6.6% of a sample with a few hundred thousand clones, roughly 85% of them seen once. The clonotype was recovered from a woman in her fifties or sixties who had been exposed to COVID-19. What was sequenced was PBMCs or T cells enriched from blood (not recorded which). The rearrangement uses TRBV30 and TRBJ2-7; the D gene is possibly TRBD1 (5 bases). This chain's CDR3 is CAWKAGTYEQYF. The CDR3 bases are TGTGCCTGGAAGGCAGGGACCTACGAGCAGTACTTC.